The entry below describes one T cell receptor (beta chain). This clone was seen once. Its target antigen remains unknown. The input lacks base qualities; no much larger clone sits a single base away. Clipping removes 0 bases from V and 6 bases from J, with 12 as the unmatched junction base count. The CDR3 holds 17 amino acids from the cysteine to the phenylalanine. Only the CDR3 part of the read is kept: 51 bases, read in frame from the first base. The germline V gene encodes CDR1 LGHDT and CDR2 YNNKEL (reference sequence). TCRbeta CDR3 regions were amplified from genomic DNA by means of the immunoSEQ Assay, a bias-controlled multiplex PCR. In the original analysis: Within the assay, amplification of reference gene primers was used to estimate how many nucleated cells each sample contained. To quantify the absolute abundance of each unique TCRbeta CDR3 rearrangement, sequence reads were collapsed and filtered. Productive Simpson clonality was computed per sample as the square root of Simpson's diversity index over productive rearrangements. In its TCRdb copy, this immuneACCESS table keeps in-frame sequences only and misses some clones. Where compared with another copy, unresolved V genes explain less than half of these, and the others have no known cause. The V and J calls and clone size were taken over from that table, and D and trimming were inferred from the DNA. The sample contains roughly 140,000 clones, approximately 88% of them found a single time. The ten most abundant clones make up roughly 1.2% of the sample.

These data belong to a study of blood T cell repertoires in COVID-19 (dated by TCRdb to the early 2020s). For context, the study as a whole: Samples covering the acute and convalescent phases of COVID-19 were provided by collaborators in the United States, Italy and Spain. The material from the prospective study consisted of cDNA or gDNA derived from T cells, B-cell-depleted T cells, or PBMCs. The dataset comprised deeply sampled blood TCRbeta repertoires from subjects exposed to, actively infected with, or recovered from COVID-19. The repertoires were released in a freely available public database intended as a resource for research on the immune response to SARS-CoV-2. The samples were drawn from two sources: the first 160 participants of the ongoing ImmuneRACE study, and about 1,300 subjects contributed by 6 global collaborators. The sample metadata nearly always contained a de-identified subject ID, COVID-19 status, age in years and sex. HLA class I and class II types, where available, came from metadata supplied by the sample provider rather than from assay-based typing. Here is what the overall study found, with its caveats: The amount of clinical and demographic metadata varied by source and participant and was provided uncurated.

Participants in the prospective study were aged 18 to 89 years, lived in about two dozen United States geographic areas, and enrolled through a virtual design. In the prospective study, cohorts were assigned on the basis of participant-reported clinical history obtained from a screening survey and a study questionnaire. Each participant in the prospective study had whole blood, serum and a nasopharyngeal or oropharyngeal swab collected by mobile phlebotomists. Participants in the prospective study had the option to provide additional blood draws and questionnaires over a roughly 2-month period. Prospective study blood samples were shipped either frozen or at room temperature before DNA extraction.

This TCR was sampled from a woman aged 25 to 45 with acute COVID-19. The rearranged segments are TRBV3-1 (or the pseudogene TRBV3-2) and TRBJ2-3; the junction holds 7 bases that match TRBD2. Specimen: PBMCs or T cells enriched from blood (not recorded which). The CDR3 reads as follows: CASSQDLKRDAWDTQYF. The nucleotide sequence reads as follows: TGTGCCAGCAGCCAAGATTTGAAGCGGGATGCATGGGATACGCAGTATTTT.